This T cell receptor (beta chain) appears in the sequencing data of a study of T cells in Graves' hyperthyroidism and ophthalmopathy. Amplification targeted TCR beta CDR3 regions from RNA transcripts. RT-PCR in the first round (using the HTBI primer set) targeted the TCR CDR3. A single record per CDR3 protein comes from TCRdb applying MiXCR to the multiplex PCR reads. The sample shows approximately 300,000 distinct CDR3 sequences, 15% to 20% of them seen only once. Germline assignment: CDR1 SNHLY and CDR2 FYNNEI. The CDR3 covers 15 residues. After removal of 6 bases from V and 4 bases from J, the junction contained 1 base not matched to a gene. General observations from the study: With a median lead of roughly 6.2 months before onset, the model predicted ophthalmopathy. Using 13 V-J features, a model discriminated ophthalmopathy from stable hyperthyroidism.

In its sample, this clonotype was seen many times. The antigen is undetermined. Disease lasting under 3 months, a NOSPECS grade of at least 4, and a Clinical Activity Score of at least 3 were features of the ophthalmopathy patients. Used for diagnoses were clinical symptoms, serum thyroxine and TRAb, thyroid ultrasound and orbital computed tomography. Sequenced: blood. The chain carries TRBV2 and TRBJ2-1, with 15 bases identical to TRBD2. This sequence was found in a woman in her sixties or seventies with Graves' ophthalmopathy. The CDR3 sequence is CASSGLAGGYNEQFF. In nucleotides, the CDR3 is TGTGCCAGCAGCGGACTAGCGGGGGGGTACAATGAGCAGTTCTTC. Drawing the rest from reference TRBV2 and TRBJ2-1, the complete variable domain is EPEVTQTPSHQVTQMGQEVILRCVPISNHLYFYWYRQILGQKVEFLVSFYNNEISEKSEIFDDQFSVERPDGSNFTLKIRSTKLEDSAMYFCASSGLAGGYNEQFFGPGTRLTVL.